Below are 15 T cell receptor beta chains sequenced from a single sample in a study of T cells in Graves' hyperthyroidism and ophthalmopathy. Amplified regions were TCR beta CDR3 sequences from RNA transcripts. RT-PCR in the first round (using the HTBI primer set) targeted the TCR CDR3. TCRdb passed the multiplex PCR reads through MiXCR, listing each CDR3 protein once. The sample contains approximately 200,000 distinct CDR3 sequences, around 20% of which appear only once. The specimen sequenced was blood. The source is a man between 35 and 55 years old with Graves' hyperthyroidism.

CDR3 sequence (DNA): TGTGCCAGCAGCTTTGGGATCCAGCCCCAGCATTTT. This gives the protein CASSFGIQPQHF. This rearrangement joins TRBV7-9 to TRBJ1-5, with D unresolved. The CDR3 contains 12 residues. The V end lost 3 bases, the J end lost 7 bases, and 7 bases lay between the germline ends. Germline V gives CDR1 SEHNR, CDR2 FQNEAQ (reference sequence).

A word on this clonotype: This may come from a read error, since a much larger clone is one base off. The chain carries TRBV7-9 and TRBJ2-7; D not certain. Germline CDR1 and CDR2: SEHNR and FQNEAQ (reference sequence). The CDR3 runs to 12 residues. DNA for the CDR3: TGTGCCAGCAGCTCGCACCCCTACAAGCAGTACTTC. Translating gives CASSSHPYKQYF.

This clonotype was seen only a few times. In DNA form, the CDR3 reads TGTGCCATCAGTCAAGACAGGGGGCGAACCTACGAGCAGTACTTC. This encodes CAISQDRGRTYEQYF. The chain links TRBV10-3 to TRBJ2-7, with TRBD1 matching over 10 bases. V was pared by 5 bases and J by 2 bases, with 6 bases of the junction left unmatched. Per the germline V gene, CDR1 is ENHRY and CDR2 is SYGVKD. The CDR3 contains 15 residues.

The J gene is TRBJ2-5, the V gene TRBV7-2; 7 bases map to TRBD2. From germline, CDR1 is SGHTA and CDR2 FQGNSA. J was trimmed by 5 bases and V by 1 base; bases with no gene match: 4. The CDR3 has 14 residues. CDR3 nucleotide sequence: TGTGCCAGCAGCTTAGGTATAGCGGGTGAGACCCAGTACTTC. Its protein is CASSLGIAGETQYF.

There are many counts of this clonotype. This chain connects TRBV27 to TRBJ1-1; possible D gene TRBD1, 6 bases. The CDR3 runs 13 residues. Germline CDR1 reads MNHEY; CDR2 reads SMNVEV (reference sequence). V lost 7 bases and J 6 bases, leaving 15 bases between the germline ends. The CDR3 loop is CASKNRVGSEAFF. The CDR3, as DNA: TGTGCCAGCAAAAACAGGGTCGGGTCTGAAGCTTTCTTT.

In this sample, this clonotype turned up a few times. The rearrangement links TRBV29-1 to TRBJ1-3; D is unclear. The V gene's germline CDR1 is SQVTM and CDR2 ANQGSEA. V lost 5 bases and J 0 bases, leaving 5 bases between the germline ends. This CDR3 has 12 amino acids. This chain's CDR3 is CSVTLSGNTIYF. CDR3 bases: TGCAGCGTTACTCTCTCTGGAAACACCATATATTTT.

This clonotype was counted ten times or more. V and J are TRBV2 and TRBJ1-6, with TRBD1 matching 8 bases. The ends lost 5 bases at V and 9 bases at J; junction bases unmatched: 6. This CDR3 region has 14 residues. CDR1 and CDR2 (germline): SNHLY, FYNNEI. CDR3 loop: CASSWDRRSSPLHF. CDR3 in DNA: TGTGCCAGCAGTTGGGACAGGCGGAGTTCACCCCTCCACTTT.

This clonotype came up many times. The V and J genes are TRBV7-9 and TRBJ2-5; either TRBD1 or TRBD2 may fit D (5 bases each). V was shortened by 0 bases and J by 2 bases, with 13 bases between the two germline ends. CDR1 SEHNR and CDR2 FQNEAQ come from the germline V gene (reference sequence). CDR3 length: 16 amino acids. Here the CDR3 DNA reads TGTGCCAGCAGCTTAGCGGGGGACCCAACGCAAGAGACCCAGTACTTC. This sequence encodes CASSLAGDPTQETQYF.

The chain is built from TRBV10-3 and TRBJ1-6; D gene unclear. The CDR3 spans 14 residues. V shed 9 bases and J shed 2 bases, with 11 bases lying between them. The V gene's germline CDR1 is ENHRY and CDR2 SYGVKD. The CDR3 DNA is TGTGCCATAGACCGCGACCCCTATAATTCACCCCTCCACTTT. Its protein product is CAIDRDPYNSPLHF.

At least ten counts were recorded for this clonotype. V gene TRBV20-1 combines with J gene TRBJ2-1; the D is unclear. V was clipped by 4 bases and J by 4 bases, with 8 bases between them. The length of the CDR3 is 12 residues. CDR1 and CDR2 (germline): DFQATT, SNEGSKA (reference sequence). CDR3 coding DNA: TGCAGTGCTAATCGGCCGTACAATGAGCAGTTCTTC. Translated, it gives CSANRPYNEQFF.

The sample holds many counts of this clonotype. The V and J genes are TRBV7-9 and TRBJ2-7; a weak D match, TRBD1 (6 bases). The CDR3 sequence is 14 residues long. V lost 2 bases, J lost 2 bases, and 10 bases lay in between. CDR1 is SEHNR and CDR2 is FQNEAQ in the germline V gene (reference sequence). The CDR3 DNA follows: TGTGCCAGCAGCTTACCGGGACAAACCTACGAGCAGTACTTC. Its protein is CASSLPGQTYEQYF.

This clonotype was seen ten or more times. The rearrangement uses TRBV20-1 and TRBJ2-1; a weak D match, TRBD1 (6 bases). Trimming pared 6 bases from V and 5 bases from J, leaving 14 bases between. CDR3 size: 13 residues. Germline V gives CDR1 DFQATT, CDR2 SNEGSKA (reference sequence). The CDR3 DNA sequence: TGCAGTGCAGGTAGCAGGGGACACAATGAGCAGTTCTTC. Protein: CSAGSRGHNEQFF.

This clonotype was recorded only once. The rearrangement links TRBV6-1 to TRBJ1-2; no firm D call. The germline CDR1 and CDR2 sequences are MNHNS and SASEGT. The CDR3 is made up of 12 amino acids. Trimming cost V 10 bases and J 4 bases, with 13 bases left between them. CDR3 coding DNA: TGTGCCACCGAAGCCGGGTTCTATGGCTACACCTTC. Residues: CATEAGFYGYTF.

V and J are TRBV6-2 or TRBV6-3 and TRBJ2-1, with 11 positions matching TRBD1. The CDR3 length is 15 residues. The trim removed 5 bases at V and 6 bases at J, leaving 6 bases unmatched. Looked up from germline, CDR1 is MNHEY and CDR2 is SVGEGT. Here the CDR3 reads CASSPGTGGTNEQFF. CDR3 in DNA: TGTGCCAGCAGTCCCGGGACAGGGGGTACCAATGAGCAGTTCTTC.

There are many counts of this clonotype. The chain has TRBV29-1 and TRBJ1-1; tentatively, D is TRBD1 (6 bases). CDR1 SQVTM and CDR2 ANQGSEA come from the germline V gene. This CDR3 spans 13 amino acids. Trimming took off 3 bases at V and 5 bases at J, with 13 bases between the two ends. As DNA, the CDR3 is TGCAGCGTTGATCCAGGGGCGAAAACTGAAGCTTTCTTT. Its translation is CSVDPGAKTEAFF. Full variable domain (remainder filled in from reference TRBV29-1 and TRBJ1-1): SAVISQKPSRDICQRGTSLTIQCQVDSQVTMMFWYRQQPGQSLTLIATANQGSEATYESGFVIDKFPISRPNLTFSTLTVSNMSPEDSSIYLCSVDPGAKTEAFFGQGTRLTVV.